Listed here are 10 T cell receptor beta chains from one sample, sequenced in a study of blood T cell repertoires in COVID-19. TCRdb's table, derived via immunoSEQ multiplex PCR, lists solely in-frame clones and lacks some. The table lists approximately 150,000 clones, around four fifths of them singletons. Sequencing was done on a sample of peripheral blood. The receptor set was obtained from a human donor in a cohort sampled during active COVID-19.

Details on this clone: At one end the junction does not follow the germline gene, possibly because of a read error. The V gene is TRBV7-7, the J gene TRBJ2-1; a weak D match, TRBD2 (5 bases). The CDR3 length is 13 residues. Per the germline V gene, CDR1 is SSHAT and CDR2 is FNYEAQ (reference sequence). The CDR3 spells CASSSASGNEQFF. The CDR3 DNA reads TGTGCTAGCAGCTCAGCATCGGGGAATGAGCAGTTCTTC.

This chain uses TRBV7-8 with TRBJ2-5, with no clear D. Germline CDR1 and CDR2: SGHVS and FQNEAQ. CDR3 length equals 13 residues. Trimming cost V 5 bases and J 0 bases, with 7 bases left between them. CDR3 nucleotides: TGTGCCAGCAGCCGGAGCCACCAAGAGACCCAGTACTTC. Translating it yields CASSRSHQETQYF.

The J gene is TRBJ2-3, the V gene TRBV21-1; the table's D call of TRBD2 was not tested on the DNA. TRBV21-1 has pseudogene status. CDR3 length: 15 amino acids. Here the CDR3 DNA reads TGTGCCAGCAGCAAAGCGTCCGGGAACACAGATACGCAGTATTTT. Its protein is CASSKASGNTDTQYF.

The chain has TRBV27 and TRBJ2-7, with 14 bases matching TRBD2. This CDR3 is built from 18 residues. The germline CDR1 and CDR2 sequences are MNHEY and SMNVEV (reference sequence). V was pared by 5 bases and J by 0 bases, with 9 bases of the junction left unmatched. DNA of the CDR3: TGTGCCAGCAGTACTCTCGGGACTAGCGGGAGTATCTCCTACGAGCAGTACTTC. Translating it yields CASSTLGTSGSISYEQYF.

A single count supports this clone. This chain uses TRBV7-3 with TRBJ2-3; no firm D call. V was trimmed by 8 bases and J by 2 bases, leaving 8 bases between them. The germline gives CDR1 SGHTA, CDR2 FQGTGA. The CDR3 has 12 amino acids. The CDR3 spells CASGWATDTQYF. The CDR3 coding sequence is TGTGCCAGCGGATGGGCCACAGATACGCAGTATTTT.

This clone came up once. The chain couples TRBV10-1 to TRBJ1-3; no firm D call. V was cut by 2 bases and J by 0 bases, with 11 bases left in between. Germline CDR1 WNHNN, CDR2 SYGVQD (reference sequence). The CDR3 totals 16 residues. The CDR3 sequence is CASSEGGPRSGNTIYF. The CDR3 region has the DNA TGCGCCAGCAGTGAGGGAGGGCCTCGCTCTGGAAACACCATATATTTT.

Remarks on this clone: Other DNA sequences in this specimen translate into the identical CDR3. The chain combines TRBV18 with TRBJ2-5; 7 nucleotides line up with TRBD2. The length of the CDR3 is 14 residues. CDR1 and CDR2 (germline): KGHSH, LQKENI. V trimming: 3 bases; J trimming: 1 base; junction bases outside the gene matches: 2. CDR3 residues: CASSPPSGQETQYF. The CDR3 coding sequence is TGTGCCAGCTCACCTCCTAGCGGCCAAGAGACCCAGTACTTC. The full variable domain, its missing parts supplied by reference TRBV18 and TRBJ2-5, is NAGVMQNPRHLVRRRGQEARLRCSPMKGHSHVYWYRQLPEEGLKFMVYLQKENIIDESGMPKERFSAEFPKEGPSILRIQQVVRGDSAAYFCASSPPSGQETQYFGPGTRLLVL.

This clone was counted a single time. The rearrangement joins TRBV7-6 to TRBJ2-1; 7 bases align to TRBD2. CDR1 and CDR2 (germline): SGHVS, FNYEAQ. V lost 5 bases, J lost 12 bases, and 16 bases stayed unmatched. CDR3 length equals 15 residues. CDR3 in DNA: TGTGCCAGCAGCCCCGGACTAGTCAATTCCCCAGGGCAGTTCTTC. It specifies CASSPGLVNSPGQFF.

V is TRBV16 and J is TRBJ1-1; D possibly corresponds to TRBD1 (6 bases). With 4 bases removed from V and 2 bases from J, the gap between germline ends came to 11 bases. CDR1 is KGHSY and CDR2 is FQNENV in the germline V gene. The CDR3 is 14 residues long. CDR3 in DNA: TGTGCCAGCAGCCGAGGGGACACAAACACTGAAGCTTTCTTT. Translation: CASSRGDTNTEAFF.

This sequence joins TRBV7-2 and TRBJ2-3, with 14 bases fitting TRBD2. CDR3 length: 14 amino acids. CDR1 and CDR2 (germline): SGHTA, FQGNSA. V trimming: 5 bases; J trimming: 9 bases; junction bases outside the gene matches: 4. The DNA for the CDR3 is TGTGCCAGCAGCGCGGGACTAGCGGGAGTAACGCAGTATTTT. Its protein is CASSAGLAGVTQYF.